This TCR beta chain was captured by sequencing in a study of early T cells in non-severe SARS-CoV-2 infection. This clonotype appeared a few times. The CDR3 consists of 17 residues. Per germline, CDR1 SGHVS and CDR2 FQNEAQ. Trimming pared 7 bases from V and 6 bases from J, leaving 25 bases between. Unique molecular identifiers were attached to individual cDNA molecules. TCRdb ran MiXCR on the 5' RACE reads and lists one entry per CDR3 protein. This table holds some 89,000 distinct CDR3 sequences, 9.5% to 11% found once. Sequences were derived from whole blood, sampled at baseline. The receptor comes from an adult who was a healthcare worker with PCR-confirmed SARS-CoV-2 infection or an uninfected control (not recorded which). The chain recombines TRBV7-8 with TRBJ2-1; no clear D gene. The CDR3 coding sequence is TGTGCCAGCATCCCCGTTGGGTCGGGTCCTTTGAGCAATGAGCAGTTCTTC. This codes for CASIPVGSGPLSNEQFF. Full variable domain (remainder filled in from reference TRBV7-8 and TRBJ2-1): GAGVSQSPRYKVAKRGQDVALRCDPISGHVSLFWYQQALGQGPEFLTYFQNEAQLDKSGLPSDRFFAERPEGSVSTLKIQRTQQEDSAVYLCASIPVGSGPLSNEQFFGPGTRLTVL.